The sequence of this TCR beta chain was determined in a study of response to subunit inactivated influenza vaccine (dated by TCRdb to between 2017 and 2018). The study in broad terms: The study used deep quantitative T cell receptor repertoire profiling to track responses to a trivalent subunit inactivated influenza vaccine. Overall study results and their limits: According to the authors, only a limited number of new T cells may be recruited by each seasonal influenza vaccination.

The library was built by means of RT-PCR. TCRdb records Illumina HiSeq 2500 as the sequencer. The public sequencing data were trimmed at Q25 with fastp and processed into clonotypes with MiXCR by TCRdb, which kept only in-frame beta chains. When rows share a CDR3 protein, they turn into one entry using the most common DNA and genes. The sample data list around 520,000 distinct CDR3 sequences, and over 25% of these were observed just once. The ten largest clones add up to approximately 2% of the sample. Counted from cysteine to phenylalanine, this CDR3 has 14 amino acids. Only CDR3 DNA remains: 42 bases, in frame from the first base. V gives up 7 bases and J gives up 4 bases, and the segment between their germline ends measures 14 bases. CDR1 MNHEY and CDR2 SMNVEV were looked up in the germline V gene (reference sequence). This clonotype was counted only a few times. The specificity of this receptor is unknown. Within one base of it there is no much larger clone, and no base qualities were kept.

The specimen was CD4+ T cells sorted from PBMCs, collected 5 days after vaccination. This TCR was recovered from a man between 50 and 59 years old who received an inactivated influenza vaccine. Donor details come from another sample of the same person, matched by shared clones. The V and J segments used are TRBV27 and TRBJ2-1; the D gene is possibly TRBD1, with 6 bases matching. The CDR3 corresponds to CASIRLGGYNEQFF. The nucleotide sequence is TGTGCCAGCATTCGGTTAGGGGGTTACAATGAGCAGTTCTTC.